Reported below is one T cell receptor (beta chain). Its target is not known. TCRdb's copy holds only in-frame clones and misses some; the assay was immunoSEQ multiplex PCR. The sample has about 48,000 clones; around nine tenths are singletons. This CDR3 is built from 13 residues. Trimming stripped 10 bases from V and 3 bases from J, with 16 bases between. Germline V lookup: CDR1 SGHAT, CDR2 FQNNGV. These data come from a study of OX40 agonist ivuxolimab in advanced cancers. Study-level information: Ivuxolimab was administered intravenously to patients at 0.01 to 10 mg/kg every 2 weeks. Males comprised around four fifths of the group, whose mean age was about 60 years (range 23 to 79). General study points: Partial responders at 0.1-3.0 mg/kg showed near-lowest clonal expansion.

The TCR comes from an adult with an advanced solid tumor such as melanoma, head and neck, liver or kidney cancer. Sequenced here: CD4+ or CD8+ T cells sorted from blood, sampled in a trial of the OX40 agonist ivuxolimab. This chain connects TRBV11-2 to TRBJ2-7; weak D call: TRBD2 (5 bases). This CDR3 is CATEKEENYEQYF. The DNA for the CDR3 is TGTGCCACAGAAAAGGAGGAGAACTACGAGCAGTACTTC.